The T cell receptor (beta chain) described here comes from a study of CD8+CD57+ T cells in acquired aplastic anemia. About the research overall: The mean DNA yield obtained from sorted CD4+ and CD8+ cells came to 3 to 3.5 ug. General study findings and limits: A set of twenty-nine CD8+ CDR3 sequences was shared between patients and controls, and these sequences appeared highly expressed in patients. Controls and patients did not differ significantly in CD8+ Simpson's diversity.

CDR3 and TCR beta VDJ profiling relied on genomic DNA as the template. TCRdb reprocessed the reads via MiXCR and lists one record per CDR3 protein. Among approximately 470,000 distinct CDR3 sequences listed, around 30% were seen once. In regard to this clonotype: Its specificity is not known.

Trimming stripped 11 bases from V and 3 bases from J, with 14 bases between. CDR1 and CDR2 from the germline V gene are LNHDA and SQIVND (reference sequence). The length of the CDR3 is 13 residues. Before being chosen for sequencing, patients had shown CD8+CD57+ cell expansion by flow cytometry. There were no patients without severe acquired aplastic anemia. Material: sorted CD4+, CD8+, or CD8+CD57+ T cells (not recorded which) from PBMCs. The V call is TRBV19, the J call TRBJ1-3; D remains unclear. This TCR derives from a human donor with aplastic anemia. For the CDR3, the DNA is TGTGCCTGGAGTTCCATGCTTGGAAACACCATATATTTT. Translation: CAWSSMLGNTIYF.